The present T cell receptor beta chain was sequenced within a study of T cell repertoires in cytomegalovirus infection (dated by TCRdb to the late 2010s). Background for the entire study: Recently identified HLA-C-restricted CMV epitopes, whose presentation resists viral immunomodulation, were targeted by peptide stimulations together with well-studied HLA-B-restricted epitopes. The HLA type of each donor mattered for the analysis, because public TCR beta signatures pointed to carriage of CMV infection along with the matching HLA type. The full study reports these points: In both this cohort and an independent cohort of 350 to 400 donors, the cumulative frequency of public TCR beta family members distinguished carriers of CMV infection plus the relevant HLA type. The ex vivo response was dominated by HLA-C-restricted CMV-specific TCR beta clonotypes, and the single most frequent clonotype in two of eight donors was supplied by these HLA-C-restricted clonotypes.

The sample's treatment or condition, from its label and the paper: in vitro stimulation with specific CMV peptide epitopes to enrich CMV-specific T cells. Sequencing was carried out with an Illumina HiSeq 1500. TCRdb reworked the public reads: Q25 trimming with fastp, MiXCR clone assembly, productive beta chains retained. CDR3 protein duplicates are merged, each entry listing the most common genes and DNA. This sample lists almost 90,000 distinct CDR3 sequences; around 32% were detected once. In total, the top ten clones hold roughly 71% of the sample. Spanning cysteine to phenylalanine, the CDR3 consists of 15 amino acids. The read is trimmed to its CDR3 DNA, 45 bases read in frame from base 1. The germline V gene (reference sequence) yields DFQATT for CDR1 and SNEGSKA for CDR2. Compared with germline, V lacks 1 base and J lacks 4 bases; bases without a gene match: 6. Details on this clonotype: The antigen this receptor binds is unknown. A much more abundant neighbour one base away suggests this may be a read error.

This receptor chain uses TRBV20-1 and TRBJ2-5; 10 bases in the junction line up with TRBD1. Sequenced here: CD8+ T cells from cultured PBMCs, sampled from culture after CMV antigen stimulation. The sequence came from a human donor in good health (CMV status not recorded). Some clones in this sample may be carry-over from other donors' samples. CDR3 reads: CSARAGTGARETQYF. Read as DNA, the sequence is TGCAGTGCTAGAGCCGGGACAGGGGCGCGAGAGACCCAGTACTTC.